What follows is one TCR beta chain and its context. Its cognate antigen is unknown. TCRdb keeps only in-frame clones here, not all; method: immunoSEQ multiplex PCR. This sample carries tens of thousands of clones, approximately 72% of them seen once, and the ten largest clones take around 28%. This specimen comes from a study of vaccination effects on CD4 cells after COVID-19. Under the ViraFEST assay, PBMC were stimulated with viral peptide pools so that antigen-specific CD4+ T cells expanded. Sequencing was performed afterwards. Culture lasted approximately 10 days before CD4+ T cell isolation. The person had a PCR-confirmed SARS-CoV-2 infection during March to December 2020. Each well held some 2 million PBMC cultured with around 10 ug/ml peptides and 10 IU/ml IL-2. The material was CD4+ T cells from PBMCs cultured with a peptide pool, obtained before COVID-19 vaccination. The sequence was obtained from a human donor who had a prior SARS-CoV-2 infection.

The chain's CDR3 is CASSPSGGVEQYF. CDR3 nucleotides: TGTGCCAGCAGCCCAAGCGGGGGGGTGGAGCAGTACTTC. The rearrangement uses TRBV7-8 and TRBJ2-7, with TRBD2 identical over 10 bases. V shed 5 bases, J shed 7 bases, and the junction held 5 bases outside the gene matches. This CDR3 region has 13 residues. From germline, CDR1 is SGHVS and CDR2 FQNEAQ.